These 16 T cell receptor beta chains came from one sample sequenced in a study of cytomegalovirus exposure and HLA in healthy donors. Primers: 60 Vbeta forward and 13 Jbeta reverse. The method was immunoSEQ multiplex PCR; TCRdb's version includes in-frame clones alone and lacks a portion of them. The sample consists of about 98,000 clones, about two thirds of them appearing once. The specimen was PBMCs. Receptors originate from a man in his fifties in good health and CMV-seronegative.

This clone was detected only a few times. The chain recombines TRBV7-2 with TRBJ2-7; TRBD1 agrees at 8 bases. Germline V gene data show CDR1 as SGHTA and CDR2 as FQGNSA. CDR3 size: 15 residues. Unmatched junction bases numbered 3, after V lost 1 base and J lost 1 base. This CDR3 is CASSLDRGISYEQYF. CDR3 coding DNA: TGTGCCAGCAGCTTAGACAGGGGGATTTCCTACGAGCAGTACTTC.

The rearrangement joins TRBV27 to TRBJ2-7, with 7 nucleotides matching TRBD1. Germline loops: CDR1 MNHEY, CDR2 SMNVEV (reference sequence). Trimming at V came to 6 bases and at J to 3 bases, leaving 8 bases not matched to a gene. The CDR3 sequence is 14 residues long. The CDR3, as DNA: TGTGCCAGCAGCCCGCAGGGGGAAGACTACGAGCAGTACTTC. Translating it yields CASSPQGEDYEQYF.

The chain links TRBV5-6 to TRBJ1-2; 9 bases match TRBD1. With V trimmed by 2 bases and J by 4 bases, 6 bases remained unmatched. Germline loops: CDR1 SGHDT, CDR2 YYEEEE. The CDR3 has 15 amino acids. CDR3 sequence: CASSLGQGYSYGYTF. DNA for the CDR3: TGTGCCAGCAGCTTAGGACAGGGGTATTCCTATGGCTACACCTTC.

This clone was counted a single time. The chain recombines TRBV27 with TRBJ2-1; 10 positions agree with TRBD2. There are 16 residues in the CDR3. V was clipped by 5 bases and J by 4 bases; unmatched bases: 8. In germline, CDR1 is MNHEY, CDR2 SMNVEV (reference sequence). The CDR3 nucleotides are TGTGCCAGCAGTCTAACTAGCGGGGAAATTTACAATGAGCAGTTCTTC. Its translation is CASSLTSGEIYNEQFF.

V is TRBV29-1 and J is TRBJ2-1, with TRBD2 matching over 15 bases. The V gene end was trimmed by 1 base and the J gene end by 6 bases; junction bases not matched to a gene: 1. Germline assignment: CDR1 SQVTM and CDR2 ANQGSEA. The CDR3 is made up of 15 amino acids. In DNA form, the CDR3 reads TGCAGCGTTGAAGGGACTAGCGGGGGGGCCAATGAGCAGTTCTTC. This gives the protein CSVEGTSGGANEQFF.

The CDR3 protein is CATGDRGSQPQHF. As DNA, the CDR3 is TGTGCCACGGGGGACAGGGGTAGTCAGCCCCAGCATTTT. The V call is TRBV27, the J call TRBJ1-5; 10 bases align to TRBD1. Germline V gives CDR1 MNHEY, CDR2 SMNVEV (reference sequence). The CDR3 has 13 residues. Germline trimming cut 10 bases from V and 6 bases from J; bases unmatched to any gene: 6.

The rearrangement links TRBV6-4 to TRBJ1-3; 7 bases map to TRBD1. The J segment lost 9 bases and the V segment lost 3 bases, leaving 5 bases of the junction unmatched. The germline CDR1 and CDR2 sequences are MRHNA and SNTAGT. This CDR3 spans 13 amino acids. The CDR3 region has the DNA TGTGCCAGCAGTGAAAACAGGGGTTCCACCATATATTTT. Its protein is CASSENRGSTIYF.

The V and J genes are TRBV18 and TRBJ1-1, with D maybe TRBD1 (5 bases). Germline V lookup: CDR1 KGHSH, CDR2 LQKENI. The CDR3 has 14 amino acids. V shed 2 bases and J shed 2 bases, with 9 bases lying between them. The CDR3 coding sequence is TGTGCCAGCTCACCAAGGACAATAAACACTGAAGCTTTCTTT. Translating gives CASSPRTINTEAFF. Full variable domain (missing parts from reference TRBV18 and TRBJ1-1): NAGVMQNPRHLVRRRGQEARLRCSPMKGHSHVYWYRQLPEEGLKFMVYLQKENIIDESGMPKERFSAEFPKEGPSILRIQQVVRGDSAAYFCASSPRTINTEAFFGQGTRLTVV.

The chain links TRBV5-4 to TRBJ2-7; D unresolved. V dropped 1 base and J dropped 0 bases, with 8 bases sitting between them. Germline CDR1 is SGHNT and CDR2 is YYREEE (reference sequence). This CDR3 is built from 14 residues. The CDR3 reads CASSLRGTSYEQYF. The DNA for the CDR3 is TGTGCCAGCAGCTTGCGCGGTACCTCCTACGAGCAGTACTTC.

This rearrangement joins TRBV6-4 to TRBJ2-1; TRBD2 agrees at 10 bases. The length of the CDR3 is 16 residues. The germline gives CDR1 MRHNA, CDR2 SNTAGT. Trimming at V came to 4 bases and at J to 8 bases, leaving 11 bases not matched to a gene. This CDR3 reads CASSGTAGGEADEQFF. CDR3 nucleotide sequence: TGTGCCAGCAGTGGAACAGCGGGAGGGGAAGCGGATGAGCAGTTCTTC.

The chain combines TRBV6-5 with TRBJ1-6; no reliable D call. CDR1 and CDR2 (germline): MNHEY, SVGAGI. This CDR3 contains 14 residues. Trimming stripped 2 bases from V and 9 bases from J, with 11 bases between. The CDR3 nucleotides read TGTGCCAGCAGTTACGCAGTAACCCTTTCACCCCTCCACTTT. Its translation is CASSYAVTLSPLHF.

The V call is TRBV27, the J call TRBJ2-1; D perhaps matches TRBD2 (5 bases). Trimming removed 8 bases at V and 7 bases at J, with 12 bases between. There are 12 residues in the CDR3. Germline assignment: CDR1 MNHEY and CDR2 SMNVEV (reference sequence). The CDR3 DNA reads TGTGCCAGCCTAACGTGGAGGAATGAGCAGTTCTTC. Translating gives CASLTWRNEQFF.

The chain joins TRBV7-8 to TRBJ2-1; D is perhaps TRBD1 (6 bases). Germline CDR1 is SGHVS and CDR2 is FQNEAQ. The CDR3 length is 16 residues. V lost 2 bases and J 4 bases, leaving 15 bases between the germline ends. The CDR3 DNA reads as TGTGCCAGCAGCTTAACTGGCCAGGGGCCTTACAATGAGCAGTTCTTC. Amino acids: CASSLTGQGPYNEQFF. The full variable domain, its missing parts supplied by reference TRBV7-8 and TRBJ2-1, is GAGVSQSPRYKVAKRGQDVALRCDPISGHVSLFWYQQALGQGPEFLTYFQNEAQLDKSGLPSDRFFAERPEGSVSTLKIQRTQQEDSAVYLCASSLTGQGPYNEQFFGPGTRLTVL.

The J gene is TRBJ2-7, the V gene TRBV2; 9 nucleotides agree with TRBD2. The CDR3 runs to 17 residues. V gave up 1 base and J gave up 0 bases; unmatched junction bases: 7. In germline, CDR1 is SNHLY, CDR2 FYNNEI. DNA for the CDR3: TGTGCCAGCAGTGAAGGTAGTCTAGCGGGACGCTCCTACGAGCAGTACTTC. This sequence encodes CASSEGSLAGRSYEQYF.

The chain recombines TRBV5-4 with TRBJ2-7; D is unclear. This CDR3 comprises 12 residues. V was clipped by 4 bases and J by 2 bases, with 7 bases between them. Germline V gene lookup returns CDR1 SGHNT and CDR2 YYREEE (reference sequence). This chain's CDR3 is CASSLYPYEQYF. CDR3 nucleotides: TGTGCCAGCAGCCTCTATCCCTACGAGCAGTACTTC.

This rearrangement joins TRBV10-1 to TRBJ1-6, with 9 bases fitting TRBD1. CDR3 length equals 14 residues. The germline gives CDR1 WNHNN, CDR2 SYGVQD (reference sequence). V dropped 5 bases and J dropped 8; count of bases not matched to a gene: 4. The CDR3 DNA is TGCGCCAGCAGTCGGGACAGGGAGGATTCACCCCTCCACTTT. It specifies CASSRDREDSPLHF.